What follows are 24 T cell receptor beta chains derived from one specimen sequenced in a study of cytomegalovirus exposure and HLA in healthy donors. The data were produced by immunoSEQ multiplex PCR, yet TCRdb's version contains in-frame clones alone and is incomplete. Of around 300,000 clones in the sample, around 90% were seen once. Sequenced: PBMCs. The receptor source for this set is a woman in her 30s in good health and CMV-seropositive.

The gene calls are TRBV27 and TRBJ1-2, with TRBD1 matching over 10 bases. The CDR3 contains 15 residues. V dropped 6 bases and J dropped 7; count of bases not matched to a gene: 11. CDR1 is MNHEY, CDR2 SMNVEV, per germline (reference sequence). The CDR3 is CASRLTGTGAFGYTF. Here the CDR3 DNA reads TGTGCCAGCAGGCTTACCGGGACAGGGGCTTTTGGCTACACCTTC.

The V call is TRBV28, the J call TRBJ2-5; possible D gene TRBD2, 5 bases. The germline V gene has CDR1 MDHEN and CDR2 SYDVKM. The CDR3 is made up of 11 amino acids. The V end was cut by 8 bases, the J end by 3 bases, with 7 bases between. The CDR3 protein is CASRGKETQYF. The CDR3 region has the DNA TGTGCCAGCCGGGGAAAAGAGACCCAGTACTTC.

This chain uses TRBV10-2 with TRBJ1-1; TRBD1 matches 8 bases. The V segment lost 4 bases and the J segment 7 bases; nucleotides outside the gene matches: 8. CDR3 size: 14 residues. Germline V CDR1 and CDR2: WSHSY, SAAADI. The CDR3 DNA follows: TGCGCCAGCAGTGCAGGGGGCTGGGGGGTTGAAGCTTTCTTT. Protein: CASSAGGWGVEAFF.

The chain uses TRBV7-9 and TRBJ2-7, with D tentatively TRBD2 (7 bases). Trimming cost V 5 bases and J 0 bases, with 17 bases left between them. Germline CDR1 reads SEHNR; CDR2 reads FQNEAQ (reference sequence). The CDR3 is made up of 16 amino acids. The CDR3 protein is CASSPLRGGASYEQYF. In DNA form, the CDR3 reads TGTGCCAGCAGCCCCCTGCGAGGGGGGGCCTCCTACGAGCAGTACTTC.

The rearrangement joins TRBV2 to TRBJ1-2; possible D gene TRBD1, 5 bases. The V gene lost 1 base and the J gene lost 2 bases, with 8 bases spanning the gap. The germline gives CDR1 SNHLY, CDR2 FYNNEI. The CDR3 has 14 amino acids. CDR3 sequence reads: CASSEGGVNYGYTF. The DNA for the CDR3 is TGTGCCAGCAGTGAAGGGGGGGTAAACTATGGCTACACCTTC.

This clone showed up just once. V usage is TRBV7-2 and J usage is TRBJ2-2, with D uncertain. Germline V gives CDR1 SGHTA, CDR2 FQGNSA. The CDR3 is 15 amino acids. Trimming removed 4 bases at V and 0 bases at J, with 9 bases between. The DNA for the CDR3 is TGTGCCAGCAGCTCTCCCGGACCGAACACCGGGGAGCTGTTTTTT. It is translated as CASSSPGPNTGELFF.

This chain connects TRBV19 to TRBJ2-7; 8 positions agree with TRBD2. The CDR3 covers 15 residues. Germline V CDR1 and CDR2: LNHDA, SQIVND (reference sequence). V shed 4 bases, J shed 1 base, and the junction held 6 bases outside the gene matches. This chain's CDR3 is CASSKRGRNSYEQYF. The CDR3 bases are TGTGCCAGTAGTAAGCGGGGGCGAAATTCCTACGAGCAGTACTTC.

The chain combines TRBV30 with TRBJ2-7; no reliable D call. The CDR3 extends over 12 amino acids. Germline CDR1 and CDR2: GTSNPN and SVGIG (reference sequence). The germline V and J ends were trimmed by 5 bases and 0 bases, with 8 bases remaining between them. The CDR3 loop is CAWAYSSYEQYF. For the CDR3, the DNA is TGTGCCTGGGCCTATAGCTCCTACGAGCAGTACTTC.

V is TRBV27 and J is TRBJ1-5, with D unresolved. This CDR3 is built from 13 residues. Trimming removed 0 bases at V and 3 bases at J, with 3 bases between. Germline-derived CDR1 and CDR2 are MNHEY and SMNVEV (reference sequence). CDR3 loop: CASSLSDNQPQHF. Here the CDR3 DNA reads TGTGCCAGCAGTTTATCGGACAATCAGCCCCAGCATTTT.

The chain recombines TRBV7-2 with TRBJ2-7; TRBD2 agrees at 7 bases. This CDR3 comprises 16 residues. Germline CDR1 is SGHTA and CDR2 is FQGNSA. Germline trimming cut 5 bases from V and 2 bases from J; bases unmatched to any gene: 12. The CDR3 sequence is CASSDRGGNRAYEQYF. As DNA, the CDR3 is TGTGCCAGCAGCGATAGGGGAGGGAACCGAGCCTACGAGCAGTACTTC.

The rearrangement joins TRBV14 to TRBJ2-5; TRBD1 or TRBD2 may be the D gene (5 bases each). Germline V gene data show CDR1 as SGHDN and CDR2 as FVKESK. The CDR3 contains 16 residues. V dropped 0 bases and J dropped 2 bases, with 13 bases sitting between them. Here the CDR3 DNA reads TGTGCCAGCAGCCAAGATTACCGGGACCCTCAAGAGACCCAGTACTTC. It translates to CASSQDYRDPQETQYF.

The V gene is TRBV28, the J gene TRBJ1-1; 9 bases line up with TRBD1. There are 14 residues in the CDR3. V lost 6 bases to trimming and J lost 5 bases; unmatched junction nucleotides: 7. Germline V CDR1 and CDR2: MDHEN, SYDVKM. For the CDR3, the DNA is TGTGCCAGCAGATGGGACAGGGAGATGACTGAAGCTTTCTTT. Its protein product is CASRWDREMTEAFF.

The CDR3 here is CASSLAGGVGETQYF. The CDR3 bases are TGTGCCAGCAGTCTAGCGGGGGGCGTTGGAGAGACCCAGTACTTC. The chain employs TRBV2 and TRBJ2-5, with 11 nucleotides matching TRBD2. Per germline, CDR1 SNHLY and CDR2 FYNNEI. V lost 5 bases, J lost 4 bases, and 6 bases stayed unmatched. There are 15 residues in the CDR3.

J is TRBJ2-1 and V is TRBV30; D is possibly TRBD2 (5 bases). The CDR3 is 12 residues long. Looked up from germline, CDR1 is GTSNPN and CDR2 is SVGIG (reference sequence). V was shortened by 7 bases and J by 8 bases, with 15 bases between the two germline ends. In DNA form, the CDR3 reads TGTGCCTTCACGTCGGCCGGGGATGAGCAGTTCTTC. Protein: CAFTSAGDEQFF.

The count of this clone is one. The chain couples TRBV4-2 to TRBJ2-3; perhaps TRBD2 as D (6 bases). CDR3 size: 17 residues. Looked up from germline, CDR1 is LGHNA and CDR2 is YNFKEQ. Trimming took off 0 bases at V and 0 bases at J, with 13 bases between the two ends. CDR3 region: CASSQEPSAGSTDTQYF. CDR3 DNA: TGTGCCAGCAGCCAAGAACCTTCGGCGGGAAGCACAGATACGCAGTATTTT.

The rearrangement links TRBV11-3 to TRBJ2-1, with TRBD2 matching 8 bases. V lost 4 bases and J lost 6; bases outside the gene matches: 5. This CDR3 comprises 14 residues. Germline-derived CDR1 and CDR2 are SGHNT and YENEEA. CDR3 residues: CASSSTSGSNEQFF. The CDR3 nucleotides are TGTGCCAGCAGCTCAACTAGCGGAAGCAATGAGCAGTTCTTC.

The chain uses TRBV6-1 and TRBJ2-3; maybe TRBD2 (5 bases). The CDR3 length is 13 residues. Germline CDR1 is MNHNS and CDR2 is SASEGT. V was trimmed by 5 bases and J by 5 bases, leaving 11 bases between them. In DNA form, the CDR3 reads TGTGCCAGCAGTCCCCCCCGGGGAGATACGCAGTATTTT. Encoded protein: CASSPPRGDTQYF.

The V call is TRBV27, the J call TRBJ2-3; 7 nucleotides match TRBD1. CDR1 MNHEY and CDR2 SMNVEV come from the germline V gene (reference sequence). Trimming cost V 6 bases and J 7 bases; bases outside gene matches: 7. The length of the CDR3 is 13 residues. The CDR3 loop reads CASRGDSTNTQYF. CDR3 sequence (DNA): TGTGCCAGCAGGGGGGACAGTACCAATACGCAGTATTTT.

CDR3 nucleotide sequence: TGTGCCAGCAGTTTGGGGACAGTAAATTCACCCCTCCACTTT. It is translated as CASSLGTVNSPLHF. The V gene is TRBV28, the J gene TRBJ1-6; 7 bases fit TRBD1. CDR1 and CDR2 (germline): MDHEN, SYDVKM. V lost 3 bases to trimming and J lost 7 bases; unmatched junction nucleotides: 3. The length of the CDR3 is 14 residues.

This chain links TRBV30 with TRBJ1-6; D unresolved. V was cut by 5 bases and J by 9 bases, with 23 bases left in between. The V gene's germline CDR1 is GTSNPN and CDR2 SVGIG (reference sequence). The CDR3 spans 16 residues. CDR3 DNA: TGTGCCTGGGGTCCCCTACCCTCTGCTGACATTTCACCCCTCCACTTT. Its protein is CAWGPLPSADISPLHF.

The V call is TRBV7-9, the J call TRBJ2-1; no definite D call. Trimming cost V 2 bases and J 8 bases, with 10 bases left between them. From germline, CDR1 is SEHNR and CDR2 FQNEAQ (reference sequence). The CDR3 runs to 13 residues. CDR3 sequence reads: CASSLNVRDEQFF. Written as DNA, the CDR3 is TGTGCCAGCAGCTTAAACGTCCGGGATGAGCAGTTCTTC.

The chain joins TRBV13 to TRBJ2-7, with TRBD1 as a possible D gene (6 bases). The CDR3 is 17 residues long. Germline CDR1 and CDR2: PRHDT and FYEKMQ (reference sequence). Trimming stripped 5 bases from V and 4 bases from J, with 24 bases between. DNA of the CDR3: TGTGCCAGCAGCGCAAGACCCGGGACACTGGGCCAATACGAGCAGTACTTC. Its protein is CASSARPGTLGQYEQYF.

This chain uses TRBV5-8 with TRBJ2-1; TRBD1 aligns across 7 bases. Trimming at V came to 0 bases and at J to 4 bases, leaving 4 bases not matched to a gene. The CDR3 sequence is 15 residues long. Germline-derived CDR1 and CDR2 are SGHTS and YDEGEE. This CDR3 is CASSLGQGPYNEQFF. In DNA form, the CDR3 reads TGTGCCAGCAGCTTGGGACAGGGCCCTTACAATGAGCAGTTCTTC.

The chain joins TRBV18 to TRBJ2-2; D call uncertain. V lost 0 bases to trimming and J lost 2 bases, with 7 bases between them. Germline CDR1 reads KGHSH; CDR2 reads LQKENI. CDR3 length: 15 amino acids. CDR3: CASSPPGPNTGELFF. DNA of the CDR3: TGTGCCAGCTCACCACCAGGTCCCAACACCGGGGAGCTGTTTTTT.